The 25 T cell receptor beta chains presented below share a single source sample, sequenced in a study of beta chain features in type 1 diabetes. Sequenced material consisted of expressed TCRB transcripts (all of the isolated RNA was reverse transcribed). Clones were read by immunoSEQ multiplex PCR, and TCRdb kept only the in-frame ones, dropping some. The sample yields hundreds of thousands of clones, 17% seen once. The sample was naive CD4+ T cells from blood. All receptors come from a woman aged 18-29 years in good health.

The chain has TRBV2 and TRBJ1-4; D might be TRBD1 (6 bases). This CDR3 region has 16 residues. Trimming took off 6 bases at V and 0 bases at J, with 14 bases between the two ends. Germline V gives CDR1 SNHLY, CDR2 FYNNEI. CDR3 protein: CASSGQILSTNEKLFF. CDR3 DNA sequence: TGTGCCAGCAGCGGACAGATTCTATCAACTAATGAAAAACTGTTTTTT.

The V and J genes are TRBV27 and TRBJ2-4; TRBD2 aligns across 12 bases. From germline, CDR1 is MNHEY and CDR2 SMNVEV (reference sequence). There are 17 residues in the CDR3. The ends lost 6 bases at V and 1 base at J; junction bases unmatched: 7. CDR3 DNA sequence: TGTGCCAGCAGACTAGCGGGAGGCCCCGTGGCCAAAAACATTCAGTACTTC. Amino acid sequence: CASRLAGGPVAKNIQYF.

This chain uses TRBV7-9 with TRBJ2-1, with 11 positions matching TRBD1. Germline trimming cut 5 bases from V and 7 bases from J; bases unmatched to any gene: 10. This CDR3 contains 16 residues. CDR1 is SEHNR, CDR2 FQNEAQ, per germline (reference sequence). As DNA, the CDR3 is TGTGCCAGCAGCACACCGTGGGACAGGGGGAGGAATGAGCAGTTCTTC. It codes for CASSTPWDRGRNEQFF.

The rearrangement joins TRBV10-3 to TRBJ2-3, with D possibly being TRBD2 (6 bases). The CDR3 is made up of 15 amino acids. Germline V gene data show CDR1 as ENHRY and CDR2 as SYGVKD. V lost 5 bases to trimming and J lost 4 bases, with 16 bases between them. CDR3 residues: CAISSGVRGADTQYF. The DNA for the CDR3 is TGTGCCATCAGTTCGGGGGTCCGCGGGGCAGATACGCAGTATTTT.

V usage is TRBV18 and J usage is TRBJ2-5; TRBD1 agrees at 9 bases. J lost 0 bases, V lost 4 bases, and 3 bases had no gene match. The CDR3 has 15 amino acids. CDR1 and CDR2 (germline): KGHSH, LQKENI. In nucleotides, the CDR3 is TGTGCCAGCTCACAAGGACAGGGGAACCAAGAGACCCAGTACTTC. It is translated as CASSQGQGNQETQYF.

The chain uses TRBV6-1 and TRBJ2-6; the D is unclear. CDR3 length: 14 amino acids. V was cut by 7 bases and J by 4 bases, with 11 bases left in between. Looked up from germline, CDR1 is MNHNS and CDR2 is SASEGT. DNA for the CDR3: TGTGCCAGCATACTGGGTACCGGGGCCAACGTCCTGACTTTC. It yields the protein CASILGTGANVLTF.

The V gene is TRBV4-1, the J gene TRBJ1-3; a weak D match, TRBD1 (5 bases). This CDR3 region has 16 residues. V lost 4 bases and J 3 bases, leaving 16 bases between the germline ends. Germline-derived CDR1 and CDR2 are MGHRA and YSYEKL. In nucleotides, the CDR3 is TGCGCCAGCAGCCCCTCCCGCGGGACTCATGGAAACACCATATATTTT. Residues: CASSPSRGTHGNTIYF.

V is TRBV11-2 and J is TRBJ2-7, with 8 nucleotides matching TRBD2. With 6 bases clipped from V and 3 bases from J, the junction kept 10 bases outside the gene matches. Per the germline V gene, CDR1 is SGHAT and CDR2 is FQNNGV. This CDR3 contains 15 residues. The CDR3 protein is CASSGPGLGDYEQYF. CDR3 coding DNA: TGTGCCAGCAGTGGTCCGGGACTAGGGGACTACGAGCAGTACTTC.

This chain uses TRBV7-2 with TRBJ2-1; D unresolved. The CDR3 covers 14 residues. V lost 2 bases to trimming and J lost 4 bases, with 9 bases between them. Germline CDR1 reads SGHTA; CDR2 reads FQGNSA. CDR3 residues: CASSLILGYNEQFF. CDR3 nucleotides: TGTGCCAGCAGCTTAATTTTGGGGTACAATGAGCAGTTCTTC.

The CDR3 DNA reads as TGTGCCATCAGAGGACAGTACAATGAGCAGTTCTTC. It encodes CAIRGQYNEQFF. V is TRBV10-3 and J is TRBJ2-1, with a possible D match to TRBD1 (6 bases). The CDR3 contains 12 residues. Germline V gene lookup returns CDR1 ENHRY and CDR2 SYGVKD. Trimming shortened V by 6 bases and J by 4 bases, and 7 bases separated the two germline ends.

This clone has just a few counts. The gene calls are TRBV7-9 and TRBJ2-5; a weak D match, TRBD1 (6 bases). Germline V gene data show CDR1 as SEHNR and CDR2 as FQNEAQ (reference sequence). This CDR3 has 14 amino acids. Trimming pared 5 bases from V and 3 bases from J, leaving 13 bases between. The CDR3 DNA follows: TGTGCCAGCAGCCTCCCGGACAGAAAAGAGACCCAGTACTTC. It yields the protein CASSLPDRKETQYF. Variable domain in full (rest from reference TRBV7-9 and TRBJ2-5): DTGVSQNPRHKITKRGQNVTFRCDPISEHNRLYWYRQTLGQGPEFLTYFQNEAQLEKSRLLSDRFSAERPKGSFSTLEIQRTEQGDSAMYLCASSLPDRKETQYFGPGTRLLVL.

The CDR3 protein is CANPSPSSGNTIYF. In nucleotides, the CDR3 is TGCGCCAACCCCAGCCCGAGCTCTGGAAACACCATATATTTT. The rearrangement uses TRBV5-1 and TRBJ1-3; D remains unclear. Germline V lookup: CDR1 SGHRS, CDR2 YFSETQ. This CDR3 is built from 14 residues. V was trimmed by 9 bases and J by 0 bases, leaving 13 bases between them. Full variable domain (missing parts from reference TRBV5-1 and TRBJ1-3): KAGVTQTPRYLIKTRGQQVTLSCSPISGHRSVSWYQQTPGQGLQFLFEYFSETQRNKGNFPGRFSGRQFSNSRSEMNVSTLELGDSALYLCANPSPSSGNTIYFGEGSWLTVV.

The chain couples TRBV5-6 to TRBJ2-4, with D uncertain. CDR1 is SGHDT and CDR2 is YYEEEE in the germline V gene. This CDR3 spans 16 amino acids. Trimming pared 2 bases from V and 7 bases from J, leaving 19 bases between. The CDR3 coding sequence is TGTGCCAGCAGCTTACGGCAGACTGCCGGGTTGAACATTCAGTACTTC. Protein sequence: CASSLRQTAGLNIQYF.

The gene calls are TRBV4-3 and TRBJ2-7; D ambiguous. The germline CDR1 and CDR2 sequences are LGHNA and YSLEER. The CDR3 loop spans 15 amino acids. V gave up 0 bases and J gave up 7 bases, with 16 bases separating them. The chain's CDR3 is CASSQDLGGRLEQYF. The CDR3 nucleotides are TGCGCCAGCAGCCAAGATCTAGGTGGCCGTTTAGAGCAGTACTTC.

This clone was picked up a small number of times. This chain links TRBV28 with TRBJ2-7; tentatively, D is TRBD1 or TRBD2 (5 bases each). CDR1 and CDR2 (germline): MDHEN, SYDVKM. The CDR3 extends over 13 amino acids. V was pared by 8 bases and J by 9 bases, with 20 bases between. The CDR3 region has the DNA TGTGCCAGCGAACCAGGGTCCCGCACTAGGCAGTACTTC. Encoded protein: CASEPGSRTRQYF.

The CDR3 bases are TGTGCCAGCAGTGTGAGGGAGGCCTACAATGAGCAGTTCTTC. This sequence encodes CASSVREAYNEQFF. J is TRBJ2-1 and V is TRBV2; D is possibly TRBD2 (6 bases). Deletions cut 4 bases from V and 2 bases from J, with 9 bases between. There are 14 residues in the CDR3. CDR1 is SNHLY and CDR2 is FYNNEI in the germline V gene.

In its sample, this clone was seen many times. V and J are TRBV7-2 and TRBJ2-3, with a weak D call TRBD2 (5 bases). CDR3 length: 11 amino acids. In germline, CDR1 is SGHTA, CDR2 FQGNSA. V lost 5 bases and J lost 8, with 8 bases in between. CDR3 loop: CASSRGATQYF. The CDR3 DNA is TGTGCCAGCAGCCGGGGTGCTACGCAGTATTTT.

This sequence joins TRBV19 and TRBJ2-1; the match to TRBD1 covers 7 bases. CDR3 size: 14 residues. Germline trimming cut 4 bases from V and 7 bases from J; bases unmatched to any gene: 7. CDR1 and CDR2 from the germline V gene are LNHDA and SQIVND (reference sequence). CDR3 loop: CASSTWTGRNEQFF. In DNA form, the CDR3 reads TGTGCCAGTAGTACGTGGACAGGCAGGAATGAGCAGTTCTTC.

This clone was counted only a few times. The genes are TRBV29-1 and TRBJ2-5; D is uncertain. The CDR3 runs to 10 residues. Germline CDR1 reads SQVTM; CDR2 reads ANQGSEA. Deletions cut 6 bases from V and 10 bases from J, with 12 bases between. CDR3 nucleotide sequence: TGCAGCGTGCACCCGGGTGACCAGTACTTC. Encoded protein: CSVHPGDQYF. The variable domain in full, with the rest retrieved from reference TRBV29-1 and TRBJ2-5, is SAVISQKPSRDICQRGTSLTIQCQVDSQVTMMFWYRQQPGQSLTLIATANQGSEATYESGFVIDKFPISRPNLTFSTLTVSNMSPEDSSIYLCSVHPGDQYFGPGTRLLVL.

Worth noting for this clone: The germline gene is not matched at one end of the junction; a read error may be the cause. The CDR3 sequence is CASSLVTGPATNIQYF. The CDR3 DNA is TGTGCCAGCAGCTTAGTAACGGGGCCGGCCACAAACATTCAGTACTTC. This rearrangement joins TRBV7-8 to TRBJ2-4; D tentatively fits TRBD1 or TRBD2 (5 bases each). The CDR3 spans 16 residues. The germline gives CDR1 SGHVS, CDR2 FQNEAQ.

The chain has TRBV19 and TRBJ2-5; D not resolved. Between the trimmed V and J ends, which lost 3 bases and 1 base, there was a span of 9 bases. The germline gives CDR1 LNHDA, CDR2 SQIVND (reference sequence). The CDR3 covers 14 residues. The CDR3 DNA is TGTGCCAGTAGTATTTCGCCCCTCCAAGAGACCCAGTACTTC. Protein product: CASSISPLQETQYF.

This clone was counted a few times. The same CDR3 arises from other DNA sequences in this sample as well. V gene TRBV28 combines with J gene TRBJ1-2, with TRBD1 matching over 9 bases. CDR3 length: 13 residues. From germline, CDR1 is MDHEN and CDR2 SYDVKM. V was pared by 8 bases and J by 4 bases, with 5 bases of the junction left unmatched. The CDR3 loop is CASAGQGFYGYTF. The CDR3 nucleotides are TGTGCCAGCGCCGGACAGGGGTTCTATGGCTACACCTTC.

In this sample, this clone turned up a few times. This chain links TRBV28 with TRBJ1-3; the D gene is possibly TRBD1 (5 bases). This CDR3 has 14 amino acids. Germline loops: CDR1 MDHEN, CDR2 SYDVKM. With 9 bases removed from V and 2 bases from J, the gap between germline ends came to 14 bases. CDR3 region: CASTIGGAGNTIYF. For the CDR3, the DNA is TGTGCCAGTACGATCGGGGGAGCTGGAAACACCATATATTTT.

The rearrangement links TRBV15 to TRBJ1-2; D not certain. The V and J ends lost 1 base and 0 bases respectively, with 3 bases between them. The length of the CDR3 is 13 residues. The germline V gene has CDR1 LNHNV and CDR2 YYDKDF (reference sequence). The CDR3 region is CATSRAANYGYTF. The CDR3 DNA follows: TGTGCCACCAGCAGAGCCGCTAACTATGGCTACACCTTC.

This chain joins TRBV19 and TRBJ2-2; 12 nucleotides align to TRBD2. V dropped 7 bases and J dropped 6; count of bases not matched to a gene: 12. The CDR3 consists of 17 residues. CDR1 is LNHDA and CDR2 is SQIVND in the germline V gene (reference sequence). The CDR3 protein is CASMGTSGYKWAGELFF. In DNA, the CDR3 is TGTGCCAGTATGGGGACTAGCGGGTATAAATGGGCCGGGGAGCTGTTTTTT.